The clone carrying this TCR beta chain occurred a few times. Antigen: not known. The CDR3 spans 14 residues. V gave up 0 bases and J gave up 8 bases, with 12 bases separating them. Germline CDR1 and CDR2: SGDLS and YYNGEE. These data come from a study of T-cell memory formation after mild COVID-19. Points from the study as a whole: Some SARS-CoV-2-responding clones were already detected in memory before infection.

5'RACE with constant-segment primers yielded barcoded, UMI-tagged TCR alpha and TCR beta cDNA libraries. TCRdb passed the 5' RACE reads through MiXCR, listing each CDR3 protein once. Of 250,000 to 350,000 distinct CDR3 sequences listed, about 13% are singletons. This chain links TRBV9 with TRBJ2-1; D tentatively reads TRBD1 or TRBD2 (5 bases each). Sequencing was done on a sample of PBMCs or a T cell subset sorted from them (not recorded which). This TCR was sampled from a man aged 18 to 29 who had mild COVID-19 (a few samples of this study predate the infection). Cell type and time point are not known. DNA of the CDR3: TGTGCCAGCAGCGTAGCCCACGGGACCCATGAGCAGTTCTTC. Translation gives CASSVAHGTHEQFF.